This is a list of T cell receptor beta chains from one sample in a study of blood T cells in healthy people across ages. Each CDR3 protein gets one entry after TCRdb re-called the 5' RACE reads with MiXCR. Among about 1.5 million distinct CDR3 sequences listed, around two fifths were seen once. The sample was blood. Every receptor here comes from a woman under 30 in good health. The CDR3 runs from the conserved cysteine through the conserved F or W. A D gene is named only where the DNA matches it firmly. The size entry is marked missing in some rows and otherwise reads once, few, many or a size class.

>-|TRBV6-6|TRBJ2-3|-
CASRLVGGGRRPDTQYF
TGTGCCAGCAGACTGGTGGGGGGCGGAAGGAGGCCAGATACGCAGTATTTT
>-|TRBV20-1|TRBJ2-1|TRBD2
CSVRGLAGGNYNEQFF
TGCAGTGTCAGGGGATTAGCGGGGGGGAACTACAATGAGCAGTTCTTC
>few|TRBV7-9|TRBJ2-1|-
CASSLTLSYNEQFF
TGTGCCAGCAGCTTAACCCTTTCCTACAATGAGCAGTTCTTC
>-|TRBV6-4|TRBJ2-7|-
CASSRAAGHSNEQYF
TGTGCCAGCAGCCGGGCGGCGGGGCACTCCAATGAGCAGTACTTC
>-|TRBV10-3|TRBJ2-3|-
CASREPSTDTQYF
TGTGCCTCCCGGGAGCCTAGCACAGATACGCAGTATTTT
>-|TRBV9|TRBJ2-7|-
CASSVAGGDEQYF
TGTGCCAGCAGCGTAGCGGGTGGCGACGAGCAGTACTTC
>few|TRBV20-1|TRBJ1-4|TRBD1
CSAPGDRDWRGTNEKLFF
TGCAGTGCCCCTGGGGACAGGGACTGGAGAGGAACTAATGAAAAACTGTTTTTT
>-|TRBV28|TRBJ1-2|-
CASSSGEDYGYTF
TGTGCCAGCAGTTCGGGGGAGGACTATGGCTACACCTTC
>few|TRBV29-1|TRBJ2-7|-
CSVGRGLEYEQYF
TGCAGCGTGGGGAGGGGGCTAGAGTACGAGCAGTACTTC
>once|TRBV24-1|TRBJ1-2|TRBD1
CATSDAPGQGAYGYTF
TGTGCCACCAGTGATGCCCCGGGGCAGGGGGCGTATGGCTACACCTTC
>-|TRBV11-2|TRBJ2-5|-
CASKRLGQETQYF
TGTGCCAGCAAGCGGTTGGGGCAAGAGACCCAGTACTTC
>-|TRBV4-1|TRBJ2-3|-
CASSPSSVDTQYF
TGCGCCAGCAGCCCCAGCTCGGTAGATACGCAGTATTTT